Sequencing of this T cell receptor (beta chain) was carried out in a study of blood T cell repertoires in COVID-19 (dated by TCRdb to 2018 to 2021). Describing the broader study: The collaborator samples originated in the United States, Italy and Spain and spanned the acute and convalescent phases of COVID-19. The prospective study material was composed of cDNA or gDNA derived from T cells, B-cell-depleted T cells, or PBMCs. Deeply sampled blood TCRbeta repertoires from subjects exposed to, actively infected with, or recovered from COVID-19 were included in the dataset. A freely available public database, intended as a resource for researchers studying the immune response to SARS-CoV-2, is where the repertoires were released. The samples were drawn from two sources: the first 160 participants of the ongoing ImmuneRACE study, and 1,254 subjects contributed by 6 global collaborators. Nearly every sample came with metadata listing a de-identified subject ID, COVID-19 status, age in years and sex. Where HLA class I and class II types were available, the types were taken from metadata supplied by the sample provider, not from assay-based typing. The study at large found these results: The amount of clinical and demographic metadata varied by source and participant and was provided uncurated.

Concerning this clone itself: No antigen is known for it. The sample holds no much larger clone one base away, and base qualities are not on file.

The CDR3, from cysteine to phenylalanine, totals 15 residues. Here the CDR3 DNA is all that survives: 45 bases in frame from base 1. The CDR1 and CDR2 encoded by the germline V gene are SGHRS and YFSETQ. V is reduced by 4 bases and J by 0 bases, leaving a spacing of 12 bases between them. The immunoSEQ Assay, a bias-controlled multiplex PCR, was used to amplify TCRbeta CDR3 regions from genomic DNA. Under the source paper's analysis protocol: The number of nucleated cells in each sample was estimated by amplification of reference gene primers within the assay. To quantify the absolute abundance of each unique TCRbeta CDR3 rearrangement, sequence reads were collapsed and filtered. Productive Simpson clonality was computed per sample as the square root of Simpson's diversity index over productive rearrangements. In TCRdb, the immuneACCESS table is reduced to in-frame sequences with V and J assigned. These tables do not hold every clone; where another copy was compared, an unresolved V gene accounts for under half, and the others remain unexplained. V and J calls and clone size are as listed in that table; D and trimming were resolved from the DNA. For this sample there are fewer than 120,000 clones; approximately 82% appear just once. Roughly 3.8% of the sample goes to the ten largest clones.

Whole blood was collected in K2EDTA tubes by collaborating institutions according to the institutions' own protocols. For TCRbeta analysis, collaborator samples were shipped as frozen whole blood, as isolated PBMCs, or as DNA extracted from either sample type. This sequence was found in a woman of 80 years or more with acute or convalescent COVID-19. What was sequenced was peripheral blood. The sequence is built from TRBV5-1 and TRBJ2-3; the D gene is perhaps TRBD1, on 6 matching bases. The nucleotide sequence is TGCGCCAGCAGCCAGGCCGGACAGAGCACAGATACGCAGTATTTT. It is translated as CASSQAGQSTDTQYF.